These 11 T cell receptor beta chains were all obtained from the same sample, sequenced in a study of identical twins. Via MiXCR, TCRdb re-called the 5' RACE reads, giving one row per CDR3 protein. The sample has hundreds of thousands of distinct CDR3 sequences; 15% to 20% are singletons. These data also formed part of another study, on T cells expressing NK-cell markers.

Sequenced input: PBMCs. These receptors originate from a woman under 30 in good health.

This clonotype turned up a few times. CDR3 nucleotides: TGTGCCAGCAGGGGGCCATCAGGGGCCTATTACAATGAGCAGTTCTTC. The encoded protein is CASRGPSGAYYNEQFF. V usage is TRBV6-1 and J usage is TRBJ2-1, with D perhaps matching TRBD1 (6 bases). The CDR3 has 16 amino acids. Trimming cost V 6 bases and J 4 bases, with 19 bases left between them. Germline V gene sequence: CDR1 MNHNS, CDR2 SASEGT.

The sample holds a few counts of this clonotype. This chain joins TRBV27 and TRBJ2-1; 9 positions match TRBD2. Germline assignment: CDR1 MNHEY and CDR2 SMNVEV (reference sequence). V lost 2 bases to trimming and J lost 8 bases; unmatched junction nucleotides: 19. The CDR3 consists of 19 residues. CDR3 sequence: CASSLEWGTAGGRKDEQFF. The CDR3 DNA follows: TGTGCCAGCAGTTTAGAGTGGGGTACGGCGGGGGGGAGGAAGGATGAGCAGTTCTTC.

This clonotype appeared a few times. The chain combines TRBV7-9 with TRBJ1-6, with no clear D. The CDR3 runs 12 residues. Germline-derived CDR1 and CDR2 are SEHNR and FQNEAQ (reference sequence). Trimming removed 5 bases at V and 15 bases at J, with 14 bases between. The CDR3 region has the DNA TGTGCCAGCAGCGCTTCTCGATCTAGCCTCCACTTT. This sequence encodes CASSASRSSLHF.

The chain carries TRBV7-9 and TRBJ2-5; D is uncertain. Per the germline V gene, CDR1 is SEHNR and CDR2 is FQNEAQ (reference sequence). V was pared by 6 bases and J by 2 bases, with 13 bases between. The CDR3 contains 14 residues. CDR3 nucleotide sequence: TGTGCCAGCAGTTGGGCTACCTCACAAGAGACCCAGTACTTC. It translates to CASSWATSQETQYF.

This clonotype was found a few times. This rearrangement joins TRBV5-5 to TRBJ2-1, with 12 bases that match TRBD2. CDR1 and CDR2 (germline): SGHKS, YYEKEE (reference sequence). The CDR3 runs to 15 residues. The V gene end was trimmed by 7 bases and the J gene end by 10 bases; junction bases not matched to a gene: 12. CDR3 nucleotides: TGTGCCAGCTCCGGGGCTAGCGGGAGGGCAGGGGAGCAGTTCTTC. Protein: CASSGASGRAGEQFF.

The chain joins TRBV29-1 to TRBJ2-1; no firm D call. The length of the CDR3 is 12 residues. Germline CDR1 and CDR2: SQVTM and ANQGSEA. V dropped 3 bases and J dropped 5 bases, with 8 bases sitting between them. The CDR3: CSVEVPNNEQFF. CDR3 sequence (DNA): TGCAGCGTTGAGGTTCCGAACAATGAGCAGTTCTTC.

The rearrangement links TRBV20-1 to TRBJ1-2; maybe TRBD1 (6 bases). The CDR3 is made up of 11 amino acids. Deletions cut 4 bases from V and 8 bases from J, with 11 bases between. Looked up from germline, CDR1 is DFQATT and CDR2 is SNEGSKA (reference sequence). The CDR3 spells CSANRVGGYTF. The CDR3 bases are TGCAGTGCTAACAGGGTCGGGGGCTACACCTTC.

Only a few counts were recorded for this clonotype. V gene TRBV9 combines with J gene TRBJ2-5; 9 nucleotides align to TRBD2. The V gene's germline CDR1 is SGDLS and CDR2 YYNGEE. CDR3 size: 16 residues. Trimming took 6 bases from V and 2 from J; bases not matched to a gene: 11. Here the CDR3 reads CASTPVETSGQETQYF. CDR3 in DNA: TGTGCCAGCACCCCTGTCGAGACTAGCGGACAAGAGACCCAGTACTTC.

The V and J genes are TRBV7-8 and TRBJ2-5, with TRBD2 matching over 8 bases. Germline V lookup: CDR1 SGHVS, CDR2 FQNEAQ. With V trimmed by 8 bases and J by 4 bases, 6 bases remained unmatched. This CDR3 has 13 amino acids. CDR3 bases: TGTGCCAGCCGTGGCGCGGGGGGAGAGACCCAGTACTTC. Protein product: CASRGAGGETQYF.

Only a few counts were recorded for this clonotype. This chain links TRBV15 with TRBJ2-1; 9 bases are shared with TRBD1. After removal of 5 bases from V and 6 bases from J, the junction contained 8 bases not matched to a gene. This CDR3 has 15 amino acids. Germline CDR1 LNHNV, CDR2 YYDKDF (reference sequence). DNA of the CDR3: TGTGCCACCAGCGGCGGGACAGGGTCTTTCAATGAGCAGTTCTTC. Encoded protein: CATSGGTGSFNEQFF. The full variable domain, completed using reference TRBV15 and TRBJ2-1, is DAMVIQNPRYQVTQFGKPVTLSCSQTLNHNVMYWYQQKSSQAPKLLFHYYDKDFNNEADTPDNFQSRRPNTSFCFLDIRSPGLGDTAMYLCATSGGTGSFNEQFFGPGTRLTVL.

This clonotype appeared a few times. V is TRBV12-3 or TRBV12-4 and J is TRBJ2-4; possibly TRBD2 for D (5 bases). The CDR3 spans 12 residues. The ends were cut back, 6 bases at V and 8 bases at J, with 11 bases in the middle. The CDR3 region is CASSWIGDIQYF. CDR3 nucleotides: TGTGCCAGCAGCTGGATCGGGGACATTCAGTACTTC.